Below, one TCR beta chain is given with its context. Antigen: not known. This sample stems from a study of CD8 T cells in Susac syndrome. Random hexamers primed reverse transcription of about 0.45 to 1 ug RNA. The TCR beta CDR3 was amplified by immunoSEQ multiplex PCR across 54 Vbeta, 13 Jbeta. TCRdb redid the calling of the immunoSEQ multiplex PCR reads with MiXCR, one entry per CDR3 protein. Of about 73,000 distinct CDR3 sequences in the sample, about 95% were seen once. Overall study findings and caveats: A relatively small number of individuals underwent TCR sequencing and HLA analysis.

Through negative isolation, CD4+ and CD8+ T cells were obtained, while TEMRA cells were enriched using FACS. With 6 bases removed from V and 4 bases from J, the gap between germline ends came to 13 bases. There are 13 residues in the CDR3. The germline gives CDR1 SGHTS, CDR2 YDEGEE. Specimen: CD8+ T cells from PBMCs. The sequence was collected from a human donor with multiple sclerosis. The chain is built from TRBV5-8 and TRBJ2-5; TRBD1 might be the D (7 bases). This CDR3 reads CASKTGRIETQYF. The CDR3 nucleotides read TGTGCCAGCAAGACAGGGAGGATAGAGACCCAGTACTTC.